Listed below are T cell receptor beta chains from one sample, sequenced in a study of cytomegalovirus exposure and HLA in healthy donors. Assay: immunoSEQ multiplex PCR; the TCRdb copy retains only in-frame clones and omits some. The sample shows some 120,000 clones, 75% to 85% of them seen only once. Sequencing was done on a sample of PBMCs. All receptors come from a male donor in good health and CMV-seropositive. The CDR3 runs from the conserved cysteine through the conserved F or W. A D gene is named only where the DNA matches it firmly. Clone size is stated in some rows and not others, as once, few, many or a class when expanded.

TRBJ1-1	TRBD1	NA	TRBV18	CASSPWDRGPRTEAFF	TGTGCCAGCTCACCGTGGGACAGGGGGCCGAGGACTGAAGCTTTCTTT
TRBJ2-2	TRBD1	NA	TRBV28	CASSLRGAGGNTGELFF	TGTGCCAGCAGTTTACGCGGGGCAGGGGGCAACACCGGGGAGCTGTTTTTT
TRBJ1-5	TRBD1	NA	TRBV28	CASSSTGTGANQPQHF	TGTGCCAGCAGTTCTACCGGGACAGGGGCGAATCAGCCCCAGCATTTT
TRBJ1-1	NA	NA	TRBV28	CASSQNRRGVGEAFF	TGTGCCAGCAGTCAAAACCGCAGGGGTGTGGGTGAAGCTTTCTTT
TRBJ1-2	NA	NA	TRBV19	CASSFSGGYTF	TGTGCCAGTAGCTTCTCGGGTGGCTACACCTTC
TRBJ2-5	NA	NA	TRBV7-9	CASSLERQGIGTQYF	TGTGCCAGCAGCTTAGAAAGGCAGGGAATCGGGACCCAGTACTTC
TRBJ2-1	TRBD2	few	TRBV5-1	CASSSYSGLAGVGAYNEQFF	TGCGCCAGCAGCTCGTATTCCGGGTTAGCGGGAGTGGGGGCCTACAATGAGCAGTTCTTC
TRBJ2-7	NA	NA	TRBV27	CASRRTSYEQYF	TGTGCCAGCAGACGGACTTCCTACGAGCAGTACTTC
TRBJ1-1	TRBD1	few	TRBV19	CATLGGLGTEAFF	TGTGCCACCCTAGGGGGCCTTGGGACTGAAGCTTTCTTT
TRBJ2-7	TRBD2	NA	TRBV4-2	CASSPGLAGTYEQYF	TGTGCCAGCAGCCCGGGACTAGCGGGAACCTACGAGCAGTACTTC
TRBJ2-7	NA	NA	TRBV7-3	CASSLSVGGSYEQYF	TGTGCCAGCAGCTTAAGCGTGGGGGGATCCTACGAGCAGTACTTC
TRBJ2-7	TRBD2	NA	TRBV7-6	CASSLEVRTSGRSEQYF	TGTGCCAGCAGCTTAGAAGTAAGGACTAGCGGGAGGAGCGAGCAGTACTTC
TRBJ2-5	NA	NA	TRBV4-1	CASSQDLVRAGAEKTQYF	TGCGCCAGCAGCCAAGATCTGGTCCGAGCAGGGGCAGAAAAGACCCAGTACTTC
TRBJ1-5	TRBD1	NA	TRBV29-1	CSVEDRAGQPQHF	TGCAGCGTTGAGGACAGGGCCGGCCAGCCCCAGCATTTT
TRBJ2-2	NA	NA	TRBV7-2	CASEGRTNTGELFF	TGTGCCAGCGAGGGCCGTACGAACACCGGGGAGCTGTTTTTT
TRBJ2-2	TRBD1	NA	TRBV4-2	CASSQRRDRGNTGELFF	TGTGCCAGCAGCCAACGCCGGGACAGGGGCAACACCGGGGAGCTGTTTTTT
TRBJ2-1	NA	few	TRBV7-9	CASSNPGRYNEQFF	TGTGCCAGTTCGAACCCGGGGAGATACAATGAGCAGTTCTTC
TRBJ2-7	NA	NA	TRBV11-2	CASSLVVAYEQYF	TGTGCCAGCAGCTTAGTCGTAGCCTACGAGCAGTACTTC
TRBJ2-3	NA	NA	TRBV5-1	CASSQGTTTDTQYF	TGCGCCAGCAGCCAGGGGACCACCACAGATACGCAGTATTTT
TRBJ2-5	TRBD2	NA	TRBV27	CASSLAGGWETQYF	TGTGCCAGCAGTTTAGCGGGAGGGTGGGAGACCCAGTACTTC
TRBJ2-7	NA	NA	TRBV5-1	CASSPESGSPYEQYF	TGCGCCAGCAGCCCGGAGTCAGGGTCCCCCTACGAGCAGTACTTC
TRBJ2-1	TRBD2	NA	TRBV18	CASSPSQIKLAGVRNEQFF	TGTGCCAGCTCACCATCACAAATCAAGCTAGCGGGAGTGAGAAATGAGCAGTTCTTC
TRBJ2-7	TRBD2	NA	TRBV19	CASSISGSSYEQYF	TGTGCCAGTAGTATTAGCGGGAGCTCCTACGAGCAGTACTTC
TRBJ2-2	TRBD1	NA	TRBV19	CASSDLVGTGSTGELFF	TGTGCCAGTAGTGACTTGGTCGGGACAGGATCCACCGGGGAGCTGTTTTTT
TRBJ1-1	NA	NA	TRBV7-9	CASSASPSESAEAFF	TGTGCCAGCAGCGCCTCTCCCTCAGAGAGCGCTGAAGCTTTCTTT
TRBJ2-2	NA	NA	TRBV7-2	CASSLATGRGMAGELFF	TGTGCCAGCAGCTTAGCCACGGGCAGGGGTATGGCCGGGGAGCTGTTTTTT
TRBJ2-7	NA	NA	TRBV7-8	CASSFETNIYEQYF	TGTGCCAGCAGCTTCGAGACAAATATCTACGAGCAGTACTTC
TRBJ2-7	NA	NA	TRBV28	CASSLAGVSYEQYF	TGTGCCAGCAGTTTGGCAGGGGTGAGCTACGAGCAGTACTTC
TRBJ2-7	TRBD2	NA	TRBV13	CASSLAGRERVSEQYF	TGTGCCAGCAGCTTAGCGGGGCGGGAGAGGGTGAGCGAGCAGTACTTC
TRBJ2-7	NA	NA	TRBV18	CASSPGRGVQYF	TGTGCCAGCTCACCAGGCAGGGGAGTGCAGTACTTC
TRBJ2-3	TRBD2	NA	TRBV6-4	CASSDTSVGDTDTQYF	TGTGCCAGCAGTGATACTAGCGTTGGAGACACAGATACGCAGTATTTT
TRBJ1-4	TRBD1	NA	TRBV5-6	CASSWRGRGEKLFF	TGTGCCAGCAGCTGGAGGGGGCGCGGTGAAAAACTGTTTTTT
TRBJ1-2	NA	NA	TRBV7-2	CASSPAGGRDYGYTF	TGTGCCAGCAGCCCCGCCGGGGGGCGAGACTATGGCTACACCTTC
TRBJ2-7	TRBD1	NA	TRBV6-6	CASSPPDRREQYF	TGTGCCAGCAGCCCACCGGACAGGCGCGAGCAGTACTTC
TRBJ2-5	TRBD1	NA	TRBV19	CASGDSYGETQYF	TGTGCCAGTGGGGACAGCTACGGAGAGACCCAGTACTTC
TRBJ2-1	NA	NA	TRBV30	CAWSLGARRFF	TGTGCCTGGAGTTTAGGGGCGCGGCGGTTCTTC
TRBJ2-1	TRBD2	NA	TRBV5-4	CASSLPLGVAGGSWNEQFF	TGTGCCAGCAGCTTACCGCTAGGGGTAGCGGGAGGGTCTTGGAATGAGCAGTTCTTC
TRBJ2-7	NA	NA	TRBV6-6	CASSYFRGSVYEQYF	TGTGCCAGCAGTTACTTCAGGGGTTCGGTGTACGAGCAGTACTTC
TRBJ2-7	TRBD2	few	TRBV11-2	CASSLGLAPSYEQYF	TGTGCCAGCAGCCTCGGACTAGCGCCTTCCTACGAGCAGTACTTC
TRBJ2-7	NA	NA	TRBV9	CASSADTGTYEQYF	TGTGCCAGCAGCGCGGACACTGGAACCTACGAGCAGTACTTC
TRBJ2-3	TRBD2	NA	TRBV4-2	CASSQYQAGAADTQYF	TGTGCCAGCAGCCAATATCAAGCGGGAGCGGCAGATACGCAGTATTTT
TRBJ2-1	TRBD2	NA	TRBV7-2	CASTPGLAEGRYNEQFF	TGTGCCAGCACCCCGGGACTAGCGGAGGGAAGGTACAATGAGCAGTTCTTC
TRBJ2-6	NA	NA	TRBV7-3	CASSSPTRGQTSGANVLTF	TGTGCCAGCAGCTCCCCAACCCGGGGACAAACCTCTGGGGCCAACGTCCTGACTTTC
TRBJ2-7	TRBD2	NA	TRBV27	CASSPGRGSGGLTYEQYF	TGTGCCAGCAGTCCCGGTCGGGGTAGCGGGGGCTTGACCTACGAGCAGTACTTC
TRBJ2-5	TRBD2	NA	TRBV5-1	CASSPPGGGQETQYF	TGCGCCAGCAGCCCCCCGGGAGGGGGTCAAGAGACCCAGTACTTC
TRBJ2-7	NA	NA	TRBV30	CAWGAGLSYEQYF	TGTGCCTGGGGGGCAGGGCTCTCCTACGAGCAGTACTTC
TRBJ2-1	NA	NA	TRBV27	CASSLGPQISNEQFF	TGTGCCAGCAGTCTGGGCCCCCAGATCTCCAATGAGCAGTTCTTC
TRBJ2-7	TRBD1	NA	TRBV28	CASSLGQGAHHEQYF	TGTGCCAGCAGTTTAGGACAGGGAGCTCACCACGAGCAGTACTTC
TRBJ2-5	NA	NA	TRBV5-6	CASSSGQQETQYF	TGTGCCAGCAGCTCCGGACAGCAAGAGACCCAGTACTTC
TRBJ2-7	NA	NA	TRBV14	CASSQTGQTSYEQYF	TGTGCCAGCAGCCAAACAGGACAGACATCCTACGAGCAGTACTTC
TRBJ1-1	NA	NA	TRBV6-5	CASSYTWGRGNTEAFF	TGTGCCAGCAGTTATACGTGGGGTAGGGGGAACACTGAAGCTTTCTTT
TRBJ2-5	TRBD1	NA	TRBV6-5	CASSYRTGIKETQYF	TGTGCCAGCAGTTACCGGACAGGGATTAAAGAGACCCAGTACTTC
TRBJ2-7	TRBD2	NA	TRBV30	CAWSRLAGNYEQYF	TGTGCCTGGAGTCGACTAGCGGGAAACTACGAGCAGTACTTC
TRBJ2-2	NA	few	TRBV4-3	CASSQVFDTGELFF	TGCGCCAGCAGCCAAGTATTCGACACCGGGGAGCTGTTTTTT
TRBJ1-1	NA	NA	TRBV19	CASSIAIGNTEAFF	TGTGCCAGTAGTATCGCCATCGGGAACACTGAAGCTTTCTTT